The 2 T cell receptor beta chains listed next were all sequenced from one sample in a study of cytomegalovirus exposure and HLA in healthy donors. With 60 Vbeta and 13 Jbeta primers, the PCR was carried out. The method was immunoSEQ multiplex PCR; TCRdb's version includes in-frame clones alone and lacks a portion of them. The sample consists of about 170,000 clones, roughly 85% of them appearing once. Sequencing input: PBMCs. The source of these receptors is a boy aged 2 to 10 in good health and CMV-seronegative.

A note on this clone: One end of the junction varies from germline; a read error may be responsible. The CDR3 loop reads CSSSPSGGTHNEQFF. Written as DNA, the CDR3 is TGTTCCAGCAGCCCCAGTGGAGGGACTCACAATGAGCAGTTCTTC. The J gene is TRBJ2-1, the V gene TRBV7-9; TRBD2 might be the D (6 bases). There are 15 residues in the CDR3. Germline V lookup: CDR1 SEHNR, CDR2 FQNEAQ (reference sequence).

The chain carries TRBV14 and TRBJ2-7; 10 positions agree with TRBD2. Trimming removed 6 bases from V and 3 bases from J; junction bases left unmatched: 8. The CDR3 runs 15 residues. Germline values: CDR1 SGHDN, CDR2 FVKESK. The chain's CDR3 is CASSPGLARDYEQYF. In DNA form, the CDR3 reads TGTGCCAGCAGTCCGGGACTAGCGAGAGACTACGAGCAGTACTTC.